The source of this T cell receptor beta chain is a study of blood T cell repertoires in COVID-19. Looking at the study overall: Samples came from the United States, Italy and Spain, spanning acute and convalescent COVID-19. T cells, B-cell-depleted T cells, or PBMCs supplied cDNA or gDNA.

The CDR3 covers 13 residues. V lost 7 bases, J lost 5 bases, and 3 bases stayed unmatched. The germline V gene has CDR1 KGHDR and CDR2 SFDVKD. Libraries were prepared by immunoSEQ multiplex PCR; TCRdb keeps only in-frame clonotypes and omits some of them. The profile shows tens of thousands of clones, 85% to 90% of them singletons. The receptor comes from a man aged 50-60 years with active COVID-19. The chain has TRBV24-1 and TRBJ2-7; TRBD1 aligns across 11 bases. The source material was peripheral blood. CDR3 amino acids: CATRRTGGNEQYF. CDR3 DNA: TGTGCCACCAGACGGACAGGGGGCAACGAGCAGTACTTC.